The rows below give T cell receptor beta chains drawn from one sample of a study of naive and memory T cell subsets. MiXCR, run by TCRdb on the 5' RACE reads, gives a single entry per CDR3 protein. The sample lists 58,000 or so distinct CDR3 sequences, 6% to 8% occurring once. The origin of the receptors is a female donor in good health. The CDR3 runs from the conserved cysteine through the conserved F or W. A D gene is named only where the DNA matches it firmly. Rows may omit the clone size; those that give it use once, few, many or a size class.

V: TRBV5-1
D: -
size: many
J: TRBJ1-1
CDR3: CASSPMGGTEAFF
DNA: TGCGCCAGCAGCCCTATGGGGGGGACTGAAGCTTTCTTT

V: TRBV28
D: TRBD2
size: few
J: TRBJ2-3
CDR3: CASSAWSGGAGDTQYF
DNA: TGTGCCAGCAGTGCCTGGAGCGGGGGGGCCGGAGATACGCAGTATTTT

V: TRBV28
D: -
size: many
J: TRBJ1-1
CDR3: CASNEGLTEAFF
DNA: TGTGCCAGCAACGAGGGTCTCACTGAAGCTTTCTTT

V: TRBV30
D: -
size: -
J: TRBJ2-1
CDR3: CAWGGGRGREQFF
DNA: TGTGCCTGGGGGGGGGGGCGAGGGAGAGAGCAGTTCTTC

V: TRBV20-1
D: TRBD1
size: many
J: TRBJ1-2
CDR3: CSARTLDRGRVDGYTF
DNA: TGCAGTGCTAGAACCCTTGACAGGGGGCGCGTTGATGGCTACACCTTC

V: TRBV20-1
D: TRBD1
size: many
J: TRBJ1-2
CDR3: CSGKGQWLYGYTF
DNA: TGCAGCGGGAAGGGACAGTGGCTTTATGGCTACACCTTC

V: TRBV6-5
D: -
size: -
J: TRBJ2-2
CDR3: CASSYTNTGELFF
DNA: TGTGCCAGCAGTTACACCAACACCGGGGAGCTGTTTTTT

V: TRBV7-2
D: -
size: few
J: TRBJ2-5
CDR3: CASSLSLARGKQETQYF
DNA: TGTGCCAGCAGCTTATCTCTGGCCCGGGGGAAACAAGAGACCCAGTACTTC

V: TRBV19
D: -
size: -
J: TRBJ2-2
CDR3: CASNRVRSGELFF
DNA: TGTGCCAGTAACAGGGTCAGATCCGGGGAGCTGTTTTTT

V: TRBV14
D: TRBD1
size: few
J: TRBJ2-7
CDR3: CASSQDLSPVTGFRTYEQYF
DNA: TGTGCCAGCAGCCAAGATTTAAGTCCGGTGACAGGGTTTCGAACCTACGAGCAGTACTTC

V: TRBV6-2/TRBV6-3
D: -
size: -
J: TRBJ1-1
CDR3: CASSYVFGFTNTEAFF
DNA: TGTGCCAGCAGTTACGTGTTCGGTTTTACGAACACTGAAGCTTTCTTT

V: TRBV29-1
D: -
size: many
J: TRBJ2-3
CDR3: CSADSDTQYF
DNA: TGCAGCGCCGATTCAGATACGCAGTATTTT

V: TRBV7-9
D: -
size: few
J: TRBJ2-1
CDR3: CASSSHGGAARNEQFF
DNA: TGTGCCAGCAGCTCCCACGGTGGGGCAGCTCGCAATGAGCAGTTCTTC

V: TRBV27
D: -
size: many
J: TRBJ1-1
CDR3: CASSFVHRTEAFF
DNA: TGTGCCAGCAGTTTCGTCCATCGCACTGAAGCTTTCTTT

V: TRBV23-1
D: -
size: few
J: TRBJ2-3
CDR3: CASSQRIGPSGGTDTQYF
DNA: TGCGCCAGCAGTCAACGGATAGGACCTTCAGGGGGCACAGATACGCAGTATTTT

V: TRBV18
D: -
size: -
J: TRBJ2-3
CDR3: CASSPSSTDTQYF
DNA: TGTGCCAGCTCACCGTCCTCTACAGATACGCAGTATTTT

V: TRBV11-2
D: -
size: few
J: TRBJ1-1
CDR3: CASSALQGYTEAFF
DNA: TGTGCCAGCAGCGCTTTACAGGGCTACACTGAAGCTTTCTTT

V: TRBV6-6
D: -
size: few
J: TRBJ1-5
CDR3: CASSHRQGSNQPQHF
DNA: TGTGCCAGCAGTCATCGGCAGGGTAGCAATCAGCCCCAGCATTTT

V: TRBV5-1
D: -
size: many
J: TRBJ2-5
CDR3: CASSAGRPKETQYF
DNA: TGCGCCAGCAGCGCCGGAAGGCCGAAAGAGACCCAGTACTTC

V: TRBV12-3/TRBV12-4
D: -
size: -
J: TRBJ1-2
CDR3: CASSFCLGGDTF
DNA: TGTGCCAGCAGTTTTTGTTTGGGTGGCGACACCTTC

V: TRBV3-1
D: -
size: many
J: TRBJ2-2
CDR3: CASSQVGGTGELFF
DNA: TGTGCCAGCAGCCAAGTCGGGGGCACCGGGGAGCTGTTTTTT

V: TRBV7-8
D: TRBD1
size: many
J: TRBJ1-1
CDR3: CASSLRGHGVVTEAFF
DNA: TGTGCCAGCAGCTTAAGGGGGCACGGGGTTGTCACTGAAGCTTTCTTT

V: TRBV18
D: -
size: many
J: TRBJ1-5
CDR3: CASSPNDQTQPQHF
DNA: TGTGCCAGCTCACCAAACGATCAAACTCAGCCCCAGCATTTT

V: TRBV9
D: TRBD1
size: many
J: TRBJ1-2
CDR3: CASSDRQGAPGYTF
DNA: TGTGCCAGCAGCGATAGACAGGGGGCGCCTGGCTACACCTTC

V: TRBV5-1
D: -
size: -
J: TRBJ2-7
CDR3: CASSYLEGGEQYF
DNA: TGCGCCAGCAGCTACCTAGAAGGTGGAGAGCAGTACTTC

V: TRBV7-2
D: -
size: -
J: TRBJ1-6
CDR3: CASSFLSSPLHF
DNA: TGTGCCAGCAGCTTCCTTAGTTCACCCCTCCACTTT

V: TRBV9
D: -
size: -
J: TRBJ2-2
CDR3: CASSTLTGELFF
DNA: TGTGCCAGCAGCACCTTAACCGGGGAGCTGTTTTTT

V: TRBV5-6
D: -
size: few
J: TRBJ1-1
CDR3: CASSLEVGETEAFF
DNA: TGTGCCAGCAGCTTGGAGGTAGGGGAAACTGAAGCTTTCTTT

V: TRBV20-1
D: -
size: few
J: TRBJ2-7
CDR3: CSAKGIRGEIYEQYF
DNA: TGCAGTGCAAAGGGGATTAGGGGGGAAATATACGAGCAGTACTTC

V: TRBV18
D: -
size: -
J: TRBJ2-6
CDR3: CASHDTYSGANVLTF
DNA: TGTGCCAGCCACGACACCTACTCTGGGGCCAACGTCCTGACTTTC

V: TRBV6-5
D: -
size: -
J: TRBJ1-5
CDR3: CASRITRYSNQPQHF
DNA: TGTGCCAGCAGAATTACACGATATAGCAATCAGCCCCAGCATTTT